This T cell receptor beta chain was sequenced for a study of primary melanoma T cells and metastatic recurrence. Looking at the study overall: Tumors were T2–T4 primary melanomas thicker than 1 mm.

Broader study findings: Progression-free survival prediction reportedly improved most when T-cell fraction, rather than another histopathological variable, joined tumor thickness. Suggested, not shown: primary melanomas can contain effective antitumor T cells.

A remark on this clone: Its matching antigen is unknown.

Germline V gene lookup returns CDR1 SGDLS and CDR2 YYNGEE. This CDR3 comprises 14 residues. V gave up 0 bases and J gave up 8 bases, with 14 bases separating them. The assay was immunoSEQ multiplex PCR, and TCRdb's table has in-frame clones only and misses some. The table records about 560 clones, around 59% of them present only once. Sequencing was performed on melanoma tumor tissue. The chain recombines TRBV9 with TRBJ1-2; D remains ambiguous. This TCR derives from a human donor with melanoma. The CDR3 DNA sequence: TGTGCCAGCAGCGTAGAAGCCGGGGTGGGCGGCTACACCTTC. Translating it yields CASSVEAGVGGYTF.